The rows below give T cell receptor beta chains drawn from one sample of a study of control samples from healthy donors and cancer patients. Libraries were prepared by immunoSEQ multiplex PCR; TCRdb keeps only in-frame clonotypes and omits some of them. The sample lists approximately 54,000 clones; approximately 91% were seen once. The sample taken for sequencing was PBMCs. Every receptor here comes from a middle-aged man with head and neck cancer. Both conserved end residues are part of each CDR3. The D gene is left open where the match is weak. The listing skips clone size in some rows; elsewhere it reads once, few, many or a size class.

v_call	clone_size	j_call	d_call	cdr3_aa	cdr3_nt
TRBV7-9	.	TRBJ1-4	.	CASSATGSTNEKLFF	TGTGCCAGCAGCGCGACAGGCTCAACTAATGAAAAACTGTTTTTT
TRBV7-6	once	TRBJ2-7	TRBD1	CASSPGQGESYEQYF	TGTGCCAGCAGCCCGGGACAGGGGGAATCCTACGAGCAGTACTTC
TRBV3-1/TRBV3-2	.	TRBJ2-2	.	CASSQVLGGAITGELFF	TGTGCCAGCAGCCAAGTTTTAGGGGGGGCGATTACCGGGGAGCTGTTTTTT
TRBV4-1	once	TRBJ2-7	TRBD1	CASSQPTGGIGNEQYF	TGCGCCAGCAGCCAGCCGACAGGGGGCATTGGGAACGAGCAGTACTTC
TRBV6-2/TRBV6-3	.	TRBJ2-3	TRBD2	CASSETSGEYFSTDTQYF	TGTGCCAGCAGTGAGACTAGCGGGGAATATTTTAGCACAGATACGCAGTATTTT
TRBV4-3	once	TRBJ2-3	.	CASISGAWGRREVDTQYF	TGCGCCAGTATAAGTGGGGCTTGGGGCCGCAGGGAGGTGGATACGCAGTATTTT
TRBV5-6	once	TRBJ2-7	TRBD1	CASSLRSGGYEQYF	TGTGCCAGCAGCCTTCGGTCAGGGGGTTACGAGCAGTACTTC
TRBV28	.	TRBJ1-4	.	CASREGGTNEKLFF	TGTGCCAGCAGAGAGGGAGGCACTAATGAAAAACTGTTTTTT
TRBV5-6	.	TRBJ2-5	TRBD2	CASSLRAGVETQYF	TGTGCCAGCAGCTTAAGGGCGGGAGTGGAGACCCAGTACTTC
TRBV5-1	.	TRBJ2-2	.	CASSSATPPNTGELFF	TGCGCCAGCAGCTCGGCGACCCCCCCGAACACCGGGGAGCTGTTTTTT
TRBV3-1/TRBV3-2	few	TRBJ2-5	TRBD2	CASSQSPAGGYQETQYF	TGTGCCAGCAGCCAAAGTCCGGCGGGGGGGTACCAAGAGACCCAGTACTTC
TRBV19	.	TRBJ1-5	.	CASSGAEDSNQPQHF	TGTGCCAGTAGCGGGGCCGAAGATAGCAATCAGCCCCAGCATTTT
TRBV19	.	TRBJ2-7	.	CASSISGSTPYEQYF	TGTGCCAGTAGTATAAGCGGCTCCACACCCTACGAGCAGTACTTC
TRBV6-5	.	TRBJ1-1	TRBD1	CASNRQGRNTEAFF	TGTGCCAGCAACCGACAGGGTAGGAACACTGAAGCTTTCTTT
TRBV5-4	.	TRBJ2-1	.	CASSSTVRRSLGNEQFF	TGTGCCAGCAGCTCCACCGTAAGGCGCTCATTAGGCAATGAGCAGTTCTTC
TRBV4-3	.	TRBJ2-3	TRBD2	CASSQDSGGSTDTQYF	TGCGCCAGCAGCCAAGATTCGGGGGGTAGCACAGATACGCAGTATTTT
TRBV7-9	.	TRBJ2-5	TRBD1	CASSAHRGDGETQYF	TGTGCCAGCAGCGCCCACAGGGGGGACGGGGAGACCCAGTACTTC
TRBV25-1	.	TRBJ1-1	TRBD1	CASSRGQMNTEAFF	TGTGCCAGCAGTCGGGGACAGATGAACACTGAAGCTTTCTTT
TRBV6-6	.	TRBJ2-7	.	CASSTGGTSSYEQYF	TGTGCCAGCAGTACCGGTGGCACTAGCTCCTACGAGCAGTACTTC
TRBV5-4	few	TRBJ2-5	.	CASSLVGIPGPNQETQYF	TGTGCCAGCAGCTTGGTTGGGATCCCTGGGCCTAACCAAGAGACCCAGTACTTC
TRBV11-2	.	TRBJ1-1	.	CASSQGRAGHTEAFF	TGTGCCAGCAGCCAGGGGCGGGCCGGGCACACTGAAGCTTTCTTT
TRBV2	.	TRBJ1-1	TRBD1	CASRDRVVRAFF	TGTGCCAGCAGAGACAGGGTGGTAAGAGCTTTCTTT
TRBV7-8	once	TRBJ2-1	.	CASSLAVNSYNEQFF	TGTGCCAGCAGCTTAGCCGTGAACTCCTACAATGAGCAGTTCTTC
TRBV6-5	.	TRBJ1-3	.	CASQGGSGNTIYF	TGTGCCTCACAGGGCGGTTCTGGAAACACCATATATTTT
TRBV27	.	TRBJ2-7	TRBD1	CASSSYGEGAVQYF	TGTGCCAGCAGCTCATACGGTGAGGGGGCAGTTCAGTACTTC
TRBV5-1	.	TRBJ2-2	.	CASSLGGRTGELFF	TGCGCCAGCAGCTTGGGAGGCCGGACCGGGGAGCTGTTTTTT
TRBV20-1	.	TRBJ2-3	TRBD2	CSASIRGGASDTQYF	TGCAGTGCTAGTATTCGCGGGGGAGCATCAGATACGCAGTATTTT
TRBV27	few	TRBJ1-2	.	CASSLGPGYGYTF	TGTGCCAGCAGCTTGGGTCCAGGCTATGGCTACACCTTC
TRBV18	.	TRBJ2-2	TRBD1	CASSPLTGEDTGELFF	TGTGCCAGCTCACCATTAACAGGGGAAGACACCGGGGAGCTGTTTTTT
TRBV5-1	once	TRBJ2-7	TRBD2	CASSWGGLAGSGEQYF	TGCGCCAGCAGCTGGGGGGGACTAGCGGGATCGGGTGAGCAGTACTTC
TRBV19	.	TRBJ2-7	.	CASSNGAFTYEQYF	TGTGCCAGTAGTAACGGGGCCTTTACCTACGAGCAGTACTTC
TRBV4-1	.	TRBJ1-5	.	CASSLNPQPGAQHF	TGCGCCAGCAGCCTAAACCCGCAGCCGGGGGCCCAGCATTTT
TRBV3-1/TRBV3-2	.	TRBJ1-2	.	CASSQGRHGYTF	TGTGCCAGCAGCCAAGGAAGGCATGGCTACACCTTC
TRBV19	.	TRBJ2-2	.	CASSIDLDGLNTGELFF	TGTGCCAGTAGTATAGATCTCGACGGGTTGAACACCGGGGAGCTGTTTTTT
TRBV6-2/TRBV6-3	.	TRBJ1-2	.	CASSSPPLVQAPRGYTF	TGTGCCAGCAGCTCGCCACCTCTTGTGCAGGCCCCTAGGGGCTACACCTTC
TRBV12-3/TRBV12-4	.	TRBJ1-3	.	CASRGLGGNTIYF	TGTGCCAGCAGAGGGTTGGGAGGAAACACCATATATTTT
TRBV5-1	.	TRBJ2-7	.	CAIKDRTYEQYF	TGCGCCATCAAGGACCGTACCTACGAGCAGTACTTC
TRBV6-6	.	TRBJ2-2	.	CASLPGVLDTGELFF	TGTGCCAGCCTCCCAGGGGTATTGGACACCGGGGAGCTGTTTTTT
TRBV2	.	TRBJ2-7	.	CASKLIAEWEQYF	TGTGCCAGCAAGCTCATCGCGGAGTGGGAGCAGTACTTC
TRBV5-4	.	TRBJ1-1	.	CASSLDHRVAEAFF	TGTGCCAGCAGCTTGGATCACAGGGTTGCTGAAGCTTTCTTT
TRBV19	.	TRBJ2-6	.	CASSIYSGANVLTF	TGTGCCAGTAGTATCTACTCTGGGGCCAACGTCCTGACTTTC
TRBV11-2	.	TRBJ2-1	.	CASSLVSVGEQFF	TGTGCCAGCAGCTTAGTTAGTGTTGGTGAGCAGTTCTTC
TRBV28	.	TRBJ2-7	.	CATALGGFDGYYEQYF	TGTGCCACCGCCCTTGGGGGTTTTGACGGGTACTACGAGCAGTACTTC
TRBV27	.	TRBJ2-7	.	CASSFRYYEQYF	TGTGCCAGCAGTTTCAGATACTACGAGCAGTACTTC
TRBV20-1	.	TRBJ1-1	.	CSPRGTTEAFF	TGCAGTCCTCGGGGCACCACTGAAGCTTTCTTT
TRBV7-9	.	TRBJ2-1	.	CASTPPLRETTYNEQFF	TGTGCCAGCACCCCACCCCTCCGGGAGACGACCTACAATGAGCAGTTCTTC
TRBV7-9	.	TRBJ2-5	.	CASSSPLTRRYQETQYF	TGTGCCAGCAGCTCTCCACTTACAAGACGGTACCAAGAGACCCAGTACTTC
TRBV19	.	TRBJ2-1	.	CASTQAGQGNNEQFF	TGTGCCAGCACTCAGGCGGGGCAGGGGAACAATGAGCAGTTCTTC
TRBV19	.	TRBJ2-7	.	CASSMRVEYEQYF	TGTGCCAGCAGTATGAGGGTCGAATACGAGCAGTACTTC
TRBV4-1	.	TRBJ2-1	.	CASRDSHVSYNEQFF	TGCGCCAGCCGAGACAGCCACGTCTCCTACAATGAGCAGTTCTTC
TRBV6-6	few	TRBJ2-7	.	CASSYLAGPGEQYF	TGTGCCAGCAGTTACCTCGCGGGGCCGGGCGAGCAGTACTTC
TRBV5-1	.	TRBJ1-2	.	CASSFQENYGYTF	TGCGCCAGCAGCTTCCAGGAGAACTATGGCTACACCTTC
TRBV18	.	TRBJ2-3	.	CASSQAADSTDTQYF	TGTGCCAGCTCACAGGCCGCCGATAGCACAGATACGCAGTATTTT
TRBV10-2	.	TRBJ2-2	.	CASSTTGTGELFF	TGCGCCAGCAGTACCACAGGGACCGGGGAGCTGTTTTTT
TRBV21-1	.	TRBJ1-2	.	CAGGRDRGYYGYTF	TGTGCCGGGGGCCGGGACAGGGGGTACTATGGCTACACCTTC